Listed below are T cell receptor beta chains from one sample, sequenced in a study of T cells expressing NK-cell markers. From the 5' RACE reads, TCRdb lists one entry per CDR3 protein and no DNA. The sample has 400,000 to 450,000 distinct CDR3 sequences; the top ten hold 6% to 9.5%. Sequenced sample: blood T cells: a sorted CD56 or NKG2C T cell subset, CD4+ or CD8+ T cells, or bulk PBMC T cells (not recorded which). These receptors all come from a woman between 18 and 70 years old in good health. Both conserved end residues are part of each CDR3. Fields, in order: CDR3 protein, V gene, J gene.

CDR3 protein: CASRRDRSYQETQYF; V gene: TRBV6-1; J gene: TRBJ2-5
CDR3 protein: CASSRTTSDPGMYEQFF; V gene: TRBV5-1; J gene: TRBJ2-1
CDR3 protein: CASSPGGGQVPETQYF; V gene: TRBV7-9; J gene: TRBJ2-5
CDR3 protein: CASSRLTSYNEQFF; V gene: TRBV12-3/TRBV12-4; J gene: TRBJ2-1
CDR3 protein: CASSRQYGDEQFF; V gene: TRBV7-2; J gene: TRBJ2-1
CDR3 protein: CASSYGGGAGTDTQYF; V gene: TRBV7-2; J gene: TRBJ2-3
CDR3 protein: CSVEVSGANVLTF; V gene: TRBV29-1; J gene: TRBJ2-6
CDR3 protein: CATSSTGTGAIGNTIYF; V gene: TRBV15; J gene: TRBJ1-3
CDR3 protein: CASSQELPNEKLFF; V gene: TRBV4-3; J gene: TRBJ1-4
CDR3 protein: CSASPDRANYGYTF; V gene: TRBV20-1; J gene: TRBJ1-2
CDR3 protein: CASSSPGLQNEQFF; V gene: TRBV7-8; J gene: TRBJ2-1
CDR3 protein: CSANSPREGHYEQYF; V gene: TRBV20-1; J gene: TRBJ2-7
CDR3 protein: CASRGTGRNSPLHF; V gene: TRBV6-1; J gene: TRBJ1-6
CDR3 protein: CASSPRFGNQPQHF; V gene: TRBV7-2; J gene: TRBJ1-5